Below are 9 T cell receptor beta chains sequenced from a single sample in a study of T cells in Graves' hyperthyroidism and ophthalmopathy. Template material for amplifying TCR beta CDR3 regions consisted of RNA transcripts. Primed by the HTBI set, a first-round RT-PCR was run on the TCR CDR3. TCRdb used MiXCR to reprocess the multiplex PCR reads, holding one entry per CDR3 protein. This table has about 350,000 distinct CDR3 sequences, about 15% appearing once. Sample: blood. These receptors all come from a woman in her twenties or thirties with Graves' hyperthyroidism.

Note on this clonotype: A much larger clone sits a single nucleotide away, making a read error possible. The chain has TRBV28 and TRBJ2-7; TRBD1 matches at 7 bases. Trimming at V came to 4 bases and at J to 5 bases, leaving 11 bases not matched to a gene. Germline values: CDR1 MDHEN, CDR2 SYDVKM. The CDR3 has 15 amino acids. CDR3 region: CASSSPGTVAHEQYF. The CDR3 coding sequence is TGTGCCAGCAGTTCCCCCGGGACAGTTGCCCACGAGCAGTACTTC.

The chain joins TRBV6-6 to TRBJ2-1, with 9 bases matching TRBD2. The CDR3 loop spans 16 amino acids. V shed 0 bases and J 4 bases; nucleotides not matched to a gene: 4. The germline gives CDR1 MNHNY, CDR2 SVGAGI (reference sequence). CDR3 sequence (DNA): TGTGCCAGCAGTTACTCGCCTAGCGGGATATACAATGAGCAGTTCTTC. This codes for CASSYSPSGIYNEQFF.

This clonotype was counted at least ten times. The V call is TRBV20-1, the J call TRBJ1-1, with a possible D match to TRBD1 (6 bases). Germline lookup yields CDR1 DFQATT and CDR2 SNEGSKA (reference sequence). Trimming removed 5 bases at V and 2 bases at J, with 18 bases between. The CDR3 covers 15 residues. CDR3 residues: CSAPRTGGRNTEAFF. CDR3 in DNA: TGCAGTGCTCCTCGAACGGGGGGCCGTAACACTGAAGCTTTCTTT.

This clonotype was seen only a few times. The chain links TRBV5-6 to TRBJ2-7; possibly TRBD1 for D (5 bases). V lost 6 bases and J 5 bases, leaving 9 bases between the germline ends. From germline, CDR1 is SGHDT and CDR2 YYEEEE. The CDR3 runs to 11 residues. The CDR3 DNA follows: TGTGCCAGCACAGGGTACCACGAGCAGTACTTC. Protein product: CASTGYHEQYF.

This clonotype was recorded a few times. The chain has TRBV11-2 and TRBJ2-2; the D gene is possibly TRBD2 (6 bases). Trimming left V 6 bases short and J 1 base short, with 12 bases between. CDR3 size: 15 residues. CDR1 and CDR2 (germline): SGHAT, FQNNGV. This CDR3 is CASRGTLGNTGELFF. DNA of the CDR3: TGTGCCAGCAGAGGGACTCTCGGGAACACCGGGGAGCTGTTTTTT.

Ten or more counts support this clonotype. The V call is TRBV2, the J call TRBJ2-3; 8 bases fit TRBD2. V lost 10 bases, J lost 4 bases, and 10 bases stayed unmatched. CDR1 is SNHLY and CDR2 is FYNNEI in the germline V gene. CDR3 length: 14 amino acids. The CDR3 protein is CAIGREAPSDTQYF. CDR3 in DNA: TGTGCCATCGGGCGGGAGGCTCCGTCAGATACGCAGTATTTT.

The J gene is TRBJ1-2, the V gene TRBV3-1; D remains unclear. Trimming removed 4 bases at V and 4 bases at J, with 13 bases between. CDR3 length: 14 amino acids. CDR1 and CDR2 (germline): LGHDT, YNNKEL (reference sequence). CDR3 sequence (DNA): TGTGCCAGCAGCCCGGCCCAGGTGTCCTATGGCTACACCTTC. Amino acids: CASSPAQVSYGYTF. The full variable domain, its missing parts supplied by reference TRBV3-1 and TRBJ1-2, is DTAVSQTPKYLVTQMGNDKSIKCEQNLGHDTMYWYKQDSKKFLKIMFSYNNKELIINETVPNRFSPKSPDKAHLNLHINSLELGDSAVYFCASSPAQVSYGYTFGSGTRLTVV.

The chain links TRBV2 to TRBJ2-5; 7 bases align to TRBD1. The CDR3 extends over 16 amino acids. Germline assignment: CDR1 SNHLY and CDR2 FYNNEI. The V and J ends lost 3 bases and 1 base, in that order; junction bases with no gene match: 8. The CDR3 loop reads CASSERTGRAQETQYF. DNA of the CDR3: TGTGCCAGCAGTGAGCGGACAGGCCGCGCCCAAGAGACCCAGTACTTC.

CDR3 amino acids: CSASSANTGELFF. The CDR3 nucleotides are TGCAGTGCTAGCTCAGCAAACACCGGGGAGCTGTTTTTT. V and J are TRBV20-1 and TRBJ2-2; D is undetermined. The CDR3 totals 13 residues. Germline lookup yields CDR1 DFQATT and CDR2 SNEGSKA (reference sequence). V was shortened by 3 bases and J by 2 bases, with 7 bases between the two germline ends.